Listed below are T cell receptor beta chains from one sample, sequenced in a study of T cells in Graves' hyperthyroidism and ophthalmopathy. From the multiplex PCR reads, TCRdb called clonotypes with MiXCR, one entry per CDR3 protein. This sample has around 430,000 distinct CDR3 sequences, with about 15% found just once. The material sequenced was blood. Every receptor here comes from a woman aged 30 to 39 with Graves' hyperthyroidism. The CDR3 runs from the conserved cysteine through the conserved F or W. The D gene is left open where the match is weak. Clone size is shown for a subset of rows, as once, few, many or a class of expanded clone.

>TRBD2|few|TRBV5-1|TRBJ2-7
CASSSGTSGKSYEQYF
TGCGCCAGCAGCTCGGGGACTAGCGGGAAGTCCTACGAGCAGTACTTC
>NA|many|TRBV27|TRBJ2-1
CASSSAVKQFF
TGTGCCAGCAGTTCCGCCGTCAAGCAGTTCTTC
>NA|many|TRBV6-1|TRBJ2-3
CASSEMSNTDTQYF
TGTGCCAGCAGTGAAATGTCAAACACAGATACGCAGTATTTT
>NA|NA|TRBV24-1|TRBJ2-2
CATRDGVRNTGELFF
TGTGCCACCAGAGATGGGGTGAGGAACACCGGGGAGCTGTTTTTT
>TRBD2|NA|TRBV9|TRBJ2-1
CASSVSLHGGSNEQFF
TGTGCCAGCAGCGTATCCTTACATGGCGGGAGTAATGAGCAGTTCTTC
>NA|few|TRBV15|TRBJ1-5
CATSRDKRVASQHF
TGTGCCACCAGCAGAGATAAGCGGGTTGCATCCCAGCATTTT
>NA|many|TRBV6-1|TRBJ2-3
CASSSRGPQYF
TGTGCCAGCAGTTCCCGGGGCCCCCAGTATTTT
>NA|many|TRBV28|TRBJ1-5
CASSQIRGGGGNQPQHF
TGTGCCAGCAGCCAAATTCGGGGGGGAGGCGGCAATCAGCCCCAGCATTTT
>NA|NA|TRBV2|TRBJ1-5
CASSRDPGNQPQHF
TGTGCCAGCAGCAGGGACCCGGGGAATCAGCCCCAGCATTTT
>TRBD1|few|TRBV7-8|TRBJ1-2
CASSLLGQGSNYGYTF
TGTGCCAGCAGCTTATTAGGACAGGGATCCAACTATGGCTACACCTTC
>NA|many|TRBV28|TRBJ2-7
CASSLIAGSYEQYF
TGTGCCAGCAGTTTAATCGCCGGGTCCTACGAGCAGTACTTC
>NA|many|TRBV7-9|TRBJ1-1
CASTNGAAFF
TGTGCCAGCACTAATGGGGCGGCTTTCTTT
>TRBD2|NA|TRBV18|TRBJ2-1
CASSPRFSGSSYNEQFF
TGTGCCAGCTCACCACGCTTTAGCGGGAGCTCCTACAATGAGCAGTTCTTC
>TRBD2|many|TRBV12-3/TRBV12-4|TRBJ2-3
CASRLTSGGTDTQYF
TGTGCCAGCAGGCTGACTAGCGGGGGCACAGATACGCAGTATTTT
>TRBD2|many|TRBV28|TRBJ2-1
CASSQESGRAYNEQFF
TGTGCCAGCAGCCAAGAAAGCGGGAGGGCCTACAATGAGCAGTTCTTC
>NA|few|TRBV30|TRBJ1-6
CAWSVGDRRSPLHF
TGTGCCTGGAGTGTTGGCGACAGGCGCTCACCCCTCCACTTT
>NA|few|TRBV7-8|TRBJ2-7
CASSKQASYEQYF
TGTGCCAGCAGCAAACAGGCCTCCTACGAGCAGTACTTC
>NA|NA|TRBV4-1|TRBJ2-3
CASSQTLGDTQYF
TGCGCCAGCAGCCAGACTCTGGGAGATACGCAGTATTTT
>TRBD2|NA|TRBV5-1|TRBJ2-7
CASSSGTRNYEQYF
TGCGCCAGCAGTTCCGGGACTAGGAACTACGAGCAGTACTTC
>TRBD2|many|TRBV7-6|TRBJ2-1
CASSLRLAGGLFYNEQFF
TGTGCCAGCAGCTTACGACTAGCGGGAGGGCTTTTCTACAATGAGCAGTTCTTC
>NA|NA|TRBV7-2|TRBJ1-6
CASSLIEGNSPLHF
TGTGCCAGCAGCTTAATCGAGGGCAATTCACCCCTCCACTTT
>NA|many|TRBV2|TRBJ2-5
CASWLQETQYF
TGTGCCAGTTGGCTCCAAGAGACCCAGTACTTC
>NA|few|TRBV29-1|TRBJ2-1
CSVLPHNEQFF
TGCAGCGTCCTTCCGCACAATGAGCAGTTCTTC
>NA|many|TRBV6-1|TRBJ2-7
CASTPGYGEQYF
TGTGCCAGCACCCCTGGGTACGGGGAGCAGTACTTC
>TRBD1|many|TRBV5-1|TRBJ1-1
CASSPGQGRMNTEAFF
TGCGCCAGCAGCCCGGGACAGGGGAGGATGAACACTGAAGCTTTCTTT
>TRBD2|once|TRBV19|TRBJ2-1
CASRRLAGEFSDEQFF
TGTGCCAGTAGAAGACTAGCGGGAGAGTTTAGTGATGAGCAGTTCTTC
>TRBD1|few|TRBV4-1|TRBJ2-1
CASRQEPGQGAFLQFF
TGCGCCAGCAGACAGGAACCGGGACAGGGGGCGTTCCTGCAGTTCTTC
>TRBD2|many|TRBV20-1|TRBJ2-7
CSASELAGRSYEQYF
TGCAGTGCTAGTGAACTAGCGGGGAGATCCTACGAGCAGTACTTC
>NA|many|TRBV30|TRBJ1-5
CAWSEGDSNQPQHF
TGTGCCTGGAGTGAGGGAGATAGCAATCAGCCCCAGCATTTT
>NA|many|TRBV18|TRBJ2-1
CASSPLPLGGEQFF
TGTGCCAGCTCACCACTACCTCTAGGGGGGGAGCAGTTCTTC
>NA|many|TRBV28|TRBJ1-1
CASRRRAASEAFF
TGTGCCAGCAGAAGAAGGGCGGCCTCTGAAGCTTTCTTT
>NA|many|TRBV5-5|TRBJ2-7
CASRPEAGSSYEQYF
TGTGCCAGCAGACCCGAGGCAGGGAGCTCCTACGAGCAGTACTTC
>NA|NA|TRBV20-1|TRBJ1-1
CRSTRATEAFF
TGCAGGAGCACCAGGGCCACTGAAGCTTTCTTT
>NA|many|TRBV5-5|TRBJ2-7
CASSLGQRIGEQYF
TGTGCCAGCAGCTTGGGACAGAGGATTGGGGAGCAGTACTTC
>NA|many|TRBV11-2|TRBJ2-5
CASSSPPRGIDQYF
TGTGCCAGCAGCTCTCCACCCAGGGGAATTGACCAGTACTTC
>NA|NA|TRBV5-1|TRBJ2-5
CASGWGLQETQYF
TGCGCCAGCGGTTGGGGGCTCCAAGAGACCCAGTACTTC
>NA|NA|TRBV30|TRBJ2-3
CAWRRVTQSRADTQYF
TGTGCCTGGAGACGCGTGACCCAAAGTAGGGCAGATACGCAGTATTTT
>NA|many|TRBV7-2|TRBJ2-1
CASSPRLGSYNEQFF
TGTGCCAGCAGCCCTAGACTGGGCTCCTACAATGAGCAGTTCTTC
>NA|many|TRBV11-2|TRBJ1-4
CASSFGTTNEKLFF
TGTGCCAGCAGCTTCGGGACAACTAATGAAAAACTGTTTTTT
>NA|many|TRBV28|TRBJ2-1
CASSLRGGPAIKEQFF
TGTGCCAGCAGTTTAAGGGGGGGGCCAGCAATTAAAGAGCAGTTCTTC
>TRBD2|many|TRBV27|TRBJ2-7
CASSSPGLAGHEQYF
TGTGCCAGCAGTTCTCCGGGACTAGCGGGACACGAGCAGTACTTC
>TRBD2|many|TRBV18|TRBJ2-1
CASSPPGLAVSSYNEQFF
TGTGCCAGCTCACCGCCGGGACTAGCGGTAAGCTCCTACAATGAGCAGTTCTTC
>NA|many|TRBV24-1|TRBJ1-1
CATSDSGHKNTEAFF
TGTGCCACCAGTGATTCCGGACACAAGAACACTGAAGCTTTCTTT
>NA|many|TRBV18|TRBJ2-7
CASSPPGGGGEQYF
TGTGCCAGCTCACCTCCCGGGGGAGGTGGGGAGCAGTACTTC
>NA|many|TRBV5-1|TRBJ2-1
CASSSLGSGRDIYNEQFF
TGCGCCAGCAGCTCTCTCGGGTCGGGAAGAGACATATACAATGAGCAGTTCTTC
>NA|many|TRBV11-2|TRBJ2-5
CASHLSGRQETQYF
TGTGCCAGTCACCTCTCCGGGCGCCAAGAGACCCAGTACTTC
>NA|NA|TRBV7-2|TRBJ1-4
CASSRTVSEKLFF
TGTGCCAGCAGTCGCACAGTGTCCGAAAAACTGTTTTTT
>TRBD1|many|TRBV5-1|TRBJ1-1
CASSSGQGRGNTEAFF
TGCGCCAGCAGCTCTGGACAGGGGAGGGGTAACACTGAAGCTTTCTTT
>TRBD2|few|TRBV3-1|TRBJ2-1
CASGETSGVYNEQFF
TGTGCCAGCGGTGAAACTAGCGGGGTGTACAATGAGCAGTTCTTC
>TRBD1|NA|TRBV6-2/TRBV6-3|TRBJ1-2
CASSYELGTGRLWFGYTF
TGTGCCAGCAGTTACGAGTTAGGGACAGGCCGCTTGTGGTTCGGCTACACCTTC
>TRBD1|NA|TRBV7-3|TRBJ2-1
CASSPRGTGDEQFF
TGTGCCAGCAGCCCAAGGGGGACAGGGGATGAGCAGTTCTTC
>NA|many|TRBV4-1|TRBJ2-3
CASSQPGGREVTDTQYF
TGCGCCAGCAGCCAGCCCGGTGGACGGGAAGTCACAGATACGCAGTATTTT
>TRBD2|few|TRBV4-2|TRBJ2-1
CASSPAGGVDEQFF
TGTGCCAGCAGCCCGGCGGGAGGCGTCGATGAGCAGTTCTTC
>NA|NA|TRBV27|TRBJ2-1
CASRIRYRVYEQFF
TGTGCCAGCAGGATAAGATACAGGGTTTATGAGCAGTTCTTC
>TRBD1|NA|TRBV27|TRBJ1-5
CASSPDRGLSQPQHF
TGTGCCAGCAGTCCAGACAGGGGACTAAGTCAGCCCCAGCATTTT
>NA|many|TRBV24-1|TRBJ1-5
CATSPGELGPQHF
TGTGCCACCAGTCCAGGGGAGTTGGGGCCCCAGCATTTT
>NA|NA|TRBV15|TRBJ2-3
CATSRSLAALTDTQYF
TGTGCCACCAGCAGATCTTTAGCGGCCCTCACAGATACGCAGTATTTT
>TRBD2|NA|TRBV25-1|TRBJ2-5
CASSEGLAEQETQYF
TGTGCCAGCAGTGAAGGGCTAGCGGAACAAGAGACCCAGTACTTC